Presented here are 16 T cell receptor beta chains from one specimen sequenced in a study of Graves' ophthalmopathy and Graves' hyperthyroidism. RNA transcripts were the source from which TCR beta CDR3 regions were amplified. First-round RT-PCR used HTBI primers; second-round multiplex PCR followed. One entry per CDR3 protein, called by TCRdb with MiXCR from the multiplex PCR reads. This sample has roughly 480,000 distinct CDR3 sequences; about an eighth occur once, and the top ten carry approximately 9.8%. Source material: blood. Source of these receptors: a woman aged 30 to 39 with Graves' ophthalmopathy.

This clonotype showed up many times. The chain joins TRBV28 to TRBJ2-5; D is undetermined. Per the germline V gene, CDR1 is MDHEN and CDR2 is SYDVKM. V was clipped by 1 base and J by 5 bases, with 14 bases between them. This CDR3 comprises 15 residues. The CDR3 DNA is TGTGCCAGCAGTTTATCCAGGCAGACATGGGAGACCCAGTACTTC. Translated, it gives CASSLSRQTWETQYF.

Ten or more counts support this clonotype. V is TRBV6-5 and J is TRBJ1-4, with D unclear. The length of the CDR3 is 15 residues. Between the trimmed V and J ends, which lost 5 bases and 7 bases, there was a span of 17 bases. Per the germline V gene, CDR1 is MNHEY and CDR2 is SVGAGI. Here the CDR3 DNA reads TGTGCCAGCAGTCCCCTGACGGGAATAATTGAAAAACTGTTTTTT. This translates into CASSPLTGIIEKLFF.

The chain carries TRBV24-1 and TRBJ2-5, with D unresolved. Germline V gene data show CDR1 as KGHDR and CDR2 as SFDVKD. The V and J ends lost 1 base and 2 bases respectively, with 13 bases between them. There are 16 residues in the CDR3. The CDR3 region is CATSDFGDYGQETQYF. The DNA of the CDR3 is TGTGCCACCAGTGATTTTGGGGATTATGGGCAAGAGACCCAGTACTTC.

In its sample, this clonotype was seen many times. Possible read error: a much larger clone is one base away. J is TRBJ2-5 and V is TRBV11-3; D ambiguous. This CDR3 is 13 amino acids long. Germline CDR1 is SGHNT and CDR2 is YENEEA. The CDR3 sequence: CASSLARQETKYF. The CDR3 DNA follows: TGTGCCAGCAGCTTGGCGCGACAAGAGACCAAGTACTTC.

The table lists this clonotype with many counts. Compared with germline, one end of the junction differs, possibly owing to a read error. In DNA, the CDR3 is TGCGCCAGCAGGTTGGGACAACAAAACTATGGCTACACCTTC. Protein sequence: CASRLGQQNYGYTF. The chain links TRBV5-1 to TRBJ1-2; a possible D gene is TRBD1 (6 bases). Germline CDR1 SGHRS, CDR2 YFSETQ. The CDR3 covers 14 residues.

This clonotype has a count of ten or more. V gene TRBV12-3 or TRBV12-4 combines with J gene TRBJ1-1; D uncertain. V was pared by 3 bases and J by 9 bases, with 11 bases between. The CDR3 is made up of 12 amino acids. This CDR3 reads CASSFGGSQAFF. The CDR3 nucleotides read TGTGCCAGCAGTTTCGGTGGCTCTCAAGCTTTCTTT.

The V gene is TRBV28, the J gene TRBJ2-5, with TRBD1 matching 9 bases. Germline assignment: CDR1 MDHEN and CDR2 SYDVKM. J gave up 5 bases and V 4 bases, and 8 bases lay outside the gene matches. The CDR3 has 15 amino acids. The DNA of the CDR3 is TGTGCCAGCAGTTCTGGGACAGGGACCTTTGAGACCCAGTACTTC. It yields the protein CASSSGTGTFETQYF.

V usage is TRBV6-1 and J usage is TRBJ2-6, with TRBD2 as a possible D gene (6 bases). The germline V and J ends were trimmed by 7 bases and 5 bases, with 18 bases remaining between them. This CDR3 is 16 amino acids long. Per the germline V gene, CDR1 is MNHNS and CDR2 is SASEGT. The CDR3 is CASIERSGWRANVLTF. In nucleotides, the CDR3 is TGTGCCAGCATAGAACGTAGCGGCTGGCGGGCCAACGTCCTGACTTTC.

Concerning this clonotype: Lacking the conserved final phenylalanine or tryptophan, this CDR3 likely reflects a read error. This sequence joins TRBV12-3 or TRBV12-4 and TRBJ2-5, with D tentatively TRBD2 (5 bases). The CDR3 extends over 14 amino acids. Trimming left V 6 bases short and J 7 bases short, with 18 bases between. The CDR3 spells CASSLPTSRTTQYS. As DNA, the CDR3 is TGTGCCAGCAGCCTCCCCACTAGTCGGACGACCCAGTACTCC.

In its sample, this clonotype was seen many times. The CDR3 reads CSALADHNNSPLHF. CDR3 coding DNA: TGCAGTGCTCTCGCGGACCACAATAATTCACCCCTCCACTTT. The rearrangement links TRBV20-1 to TRBJ1-6; no clear D. Germline V gene lookup returns CDR1 DFQATT and CDR2 SNEGSKA (reference sequence). V lost 5 bases to trimming and J lost 5 bases, with 13 bases between them. The CDR3 is made up of 14 amino acids.

The V gene is TRBV27, the J gene TRBJ2-7, with D maybe TRBD2 (5 bases). The CDR3 sequence is 13 residues long. The ends were cut back, 6 bases at V and 3 bases at J, with 12 bases in the middle. CDR1 and CDR2 from the germline V gene are MNHEY and SMNVEV (reference sequence). CDR3 sequence: CASSPIEGYEQYF. The CDR3 DNA reads TGTGCCAGCAGCCCCATAGAGGGCTACGAGCAGTACTTC.

The chain has TRBV20-1 and TRBJ1-2; D is unclear. Looked up from germline, CDR1 is DFQATT and CDR2 is SNEGSKA (reference sequence). The V and J ends lost 3 bases and 2 bases respectively, with 13 bases between them. This CDR3 contains 14 residues. The CDR3 protein is CSARDPTGNYGYTF. In DNA, the CDR3 is TGCAGTGCTAGGGACCCGACTGGGAACTATGGCTACACCTTC.

The V call is TRBV6-1, the J call TRBJ1-5, with D maybe TRBD1 (5 bases). Germline CDR1 reads MNHNS; CDR2 reads SASEGT. The CDR3 length is 17 residues. V lost 7 bases to trimming and J lost 4 bases, with 23 bases between them. The CDR3 region has the DNA TGTGCCAGCACCGATTACGCGTCGGGGGTCCAGAATCAGCCCCAGCATTTT. As protein: CASTDYASGVQNQPQHF.

The chain combines TRBV6-2 or TRBV6-3 with TRBJ2-7; D is perhaps TRBD2 (6 bases). V lost 2 bases to trimming and J lost 0 bases, with 11 bases between them. This CDR3 comprises 15 residues. Germline-derived CDR1 and CDR2 are MNHEY and SVGEGT. The CDR3 DNA sequence: TGTGCCAGCAGTTACGGGCGGGGTAGCTCCTACGAGCAGTACTTC. It specifies CASSYGRGSSYEQYF.

This clonotype has just a few counts. The chain joins TRBV5-1 to TRBJ1-5; D gene ambiguous. Trimming removed 4 bases from V and 3 bases from J, with 17 bases in between. CDR1 and CDR2 (germline): SGHRS, YFSETQ. CDR3 length: 16 residues. CDR3 coding DNA: TGCGCCAGCAGCCCCGGCGGGGTAGGAACCAATCAGCCCCAGCATTTT. Translating gives CASSPGGVGTNQPQHF.

This clonotype was counted ten times or more. The gene calls are TRBV12-3 or TRBV12-4 and TRBJ1-5; possibly TRBD1 for D (5 bases). This CDR3 contains 16 residues. Trimming pared 5 bases from V and 3 bases from J, leaving 17 bases between. The CDR3 sequence is CASSPIRGVINQPQHF. As DNA, the CDR3 is TGTGCCAGCAGTCCTATTAGGGGAGTGATCAATCAGCCCCAGCATTTT.